The rows below give T cell receptor beta chains drawn from one sample of a study of blood T cells in healthy people across ages. MiXCR was run by TCRdb on the 5' RACE reads, yielding one entry per CDR3 protein. This table has about 280,000 distinct CDR3 sequences, around 29% appearing once. The sequencing input was blood. The receptor set was obtained from a woman in her sixties or seventies in good health. CDR3s include the opening cysteine and the closing phenylalanine or tryptophan. The D gene is left open where the match is weak. The size field is filled for only some rows; it gives once, few, many or a size class.

v_gene	abundance	d_gene	j_gene	CDR3nt	CDR3aa
TRBV4-1	-	TRBD1	TRBJ1-4	TGCGCCAGCAGCCGCGTTGACAGGGAGTCTAATGAAAAACTGTTTTTT	CASSRVDRESNEKLFF
TRBV28	-	-	TRBJ2-5	TGTGCCATGACGGGACCCCCTGAGGAGCAGTACTTC	CAMTGPPEEQYF
TRBV20-1	-	-	TRBJ1-2	TGCAGTGCTAGAGGTGGACTGAGCGGTGGCGCCTTC	CSARGGLSGGAF
TRBV20-1	-	-	TRBJ2-3	TGCAGTGCTAGATCCGTCCTAGGGACAGATACGCAGTATTTT	CSARSVLGTDTQYF
TRBV7-2	-	TRBD1	TRBJ1-1	TGTGCCAGCAGCTTCGGGACAGGCAGGAACACTGAAGCTTTCTTT	CASSFGTGRNTEAFF
TRBV29-1	-	-	TRBJ2-7	TGCAGCGTTGATTCCGGGGGCGAGCAGTACTTC	CSVDSGGEQYF
TRBV20-1	few	-	TRBJ2-3	TGCAGTGCTAGAGGGCGCCCAGGGGATAGGGCAGATACGCAGTATTTT	CSARGRPGDRADTQYF
TRBV28	-	TRBD1	TRBJ1-2	TGTGCCGCCCGTCACGGACAGGGGGATTCAGATGGCTACACCTTC	CAARHGQGDSDGYTF
TRBV5-5	-	-	TRBJ2-1	TGTGCCAGCAGCCCCGAGTGGGGGCACTCCTACAATGAGCAGTTCTTC	CASSPEWGHSYNEQFF
TRBV12-3/TRBV12-4	few	-	TRBJ2-2	TGTGCCAGCACCAATCTCCACACCGGGGAGCTGTTTTTT	CASTNLHTGELFF
TRBV6-1	many	-	TRBJ2-6	TGTGCCAGCAGTGAAGCGCCCGTGACCCTTGCTGGGGCCAACGTCCTGACTTTC	CASSEAPVTLAGANVLTF
TRBV28	few	-	TRBJ2-5	TGTGCCAGCAGTCGGCCCGATCTATCATTAAAGACCCAGTACTTC	CASSRPDLSLKTQYF
TRBV2	-	-	TRBJ2-2	TGTGCCAGCAAACGCTCCGGGGAGCTGTTTTTT	CASKRSGELFF
TRBV15	few	-	TRBJ1-5	TGTGCCACCAGCAGCACCAGGGACGGCCAGCCCCAGCATTTT	CATSSTRDGQPQHF
TRBV28	-	TRBD1	TRBJ1-1	TGTGCCAGCAGTCCCCCCGGGACAGGGGGAATTGAAGCTTTCTTT	CASSPPGTGGIEAFF
TRBV7-2	once	-	TRBJ2-5	TGTGCCAGCAGCTTATACGCCAGCCCACAAGAGACCCAGTACTTC	CASSLYASPQETQYF
TRBV27	few	TRBD2	TRBJ2-4	TGTGCCAGCAGTCTTACAACTAGCGGGCTAGCCAAAAACATTCAGTACTTC	CASSLTTSGLAKNIQYF